This T cell receptor beta chain comes out of a study of T cells in localized non-small cell lung cancer. Study outcomes and limitations: Tumor showed lower T cell clonality than uninvolved adjacent lung, where it was highest. It remains possible that heterogeneity exists, since only one tumor region was sequenced.

Measured with immunoSEQ multiplex PCR; TCRdb has only the in-frame clones, and not every one. This sample has under 35,000 clones, with roughly 87% found just once. CDR1 and CDR2 from the germline V gene are SGHDT and YYEEEE. Trimming took 4 bases from V and 6 from J; bases not matched to a gene: 10. The CDR3 contains 15 residues. With regard to this clone: Its specificity is unknown.

This sequence was found in a woman aged 40-75 years with stage III lung adenocarcinoma. The chain recombines TRBV5-6 with TRBJ2-7, with TRBD2 matching 10 bases. The sample consisted of peripheral blood mononuclear cells, taken before any cancer treatment. The CDR3 loop reads CASSRRTSGTLEQYF. The CDR3 bases are TGTGCCAGCAGCCGCCGGACTAGCGGCACCCTCGAGCAGTACTTC.